This T cell receptor beta chain emerged from a study of identical twins. The study's findings and limits: Partial confounding of zero-insertion analyses by invariant MAIT and iNKT cells was possible. Conclusions came from cross-sectional statistical analysis, not from following the same donors.

This clonotype showed up just a few times. What it recognizes is unknown. There were only healthy Caucasians among the donors. The CDR3 spans 15 residues. Germline V gene lookup returns CDR1 SGHTA and CDR2 FQGNSA. The V gene lost 5 bases and the J gene lost 7 bases, with 15 bases spanning the gap. A universal primer site came from template switching; cDNA carried unique molecular identifiers. TCRdb fed the 5' RACE reads into MiXCR, producing one record per CDR3 protein. The sample contains roughly 1.6 million distinct CDR3 sequences, about 30% of which appear only once. Sequencing was carried out using cord blood. The chain employs TRBV7-2 and TRBJ1-6; tentatively, D is TRBD1 (6 bases). This clonotype was sampled from a newborn girl in good health. CDR3 sequence: CASSEGGIINSPLHF. In DNA, the CDR3 is TGTGCCAGCAGCGAGGGGGGGATAATCAATTCACCCCTCCACTTT.